The present TCR beta chain was sequenced within a study of CD8 T cells in ankylosing spondylitis. General study results and limits: Significant enrichment of disease-linked clones was reportedly seen in matched ankylosing spondylitis synovial fluid.

There are many counts of this clonotype. Its antigen is undetermined. TCRdb re-called the 5' RACE reads through MiXCR, storing one row per CDR3 protein. The table shows about 310,000 distinct CDR3 sequences, with less than 25% occurring only once. The TCR originated in a female donor with ankylosing spondylitis or in good health (not recorded which). Material: blood, either unsorted or a sorted T cell fraction (not recorded which).

The CDR3 sequence is CATSKQGSGYNEQFF. In DNA, the CDR3 is TGTGCCACCAGCAAGCAGGGAAGCGGGTACAATGAGCAGTTCTTC. V gene TRBV15 combines with J gene TRBJ2-1, with D possibly TRBD2 on 6 matching bases. The CDR3 contains 15 residues. V was cut by 4 bases and J by 4 bases, with 14 bases left in between. Germline V gene sequence: CDR1 LNHNV, CDR2 YYDKDF (reference sequence).